This TCR beta chain was sequenced for a study of T cells in localized non-small cell lung cancer (dated by TCRdb to 2018 to 2021). About the investigation overall: The study examined T cell repertoires in 236 patients with early-stage NSCLC and compared tumors with uninvolved tumor-adjacent lungs. The cohort consisted of approximately 240 treatment-naive NSCLC patients whose localized lung tumors had been resected. NSCLC patients had a mean age of roughly 66 years, and fewer than 150 were male and 107 female. Beyond this particular receptor, the publication reports: Higher T cell density in blood was associated with longer overall survival, whereas higher clonality in adjacent lung was associated with shorter survival. Since the design was exploratory, TCR variables were selected using unadjusted p-values with no false-discovery rate correction. A median of 57 of the top 100 tumor clones turned up in the paired uninvolved adjacent lung, and 28 of those clones also ranked among the top 100 of that same adjacent lung. Because multi-region tumor sequencing was not performed, intratumor heterogeneity could not be ruled out. Uninvolved tumor-adjacent lung showed the highest T cell clonality, higher than tumor, which suggests more focused antigenic responses in the uninvolved tumor-adjacent lung.

About this clone itself: The target of this receptor is not known. No base-level quality is on record; no much larger clone is a single base apart.

At diagnosis, tumor, uninvolved tumor-adjacent lung and peripheral blood were collected and then preserved as a mix of FFPE and fresh-frozen material. Blood samples were analyzed as peripheral blood mononuclear cells for TCR repertoire profiling. TCR beta CDR3 regions were sequenced from DNA using the immunoSEQ Assay. In the original analysis: T cell density was computed as TCR beta template counts normalized to usable DNA estimated by amplifying housekeeping genes. Using the preseqR package, richness was estimated by extrapolating to 120,000 templates for tissue samples and 400,000 templates for PBMC samples. Clonality was defined by subtracting Pielou's evenness from one. Tissue-enriched TCRs were identified by differential abundance testing using productive amino-acid clonotypes, minimum total count 5 and alpha 0.1. The Jaccard Index and the Morisita Overlap Index were used to measure repertoire overlap between compartments. GLIPH grouped TCR beta CDR3s together with public tetramer-defined viral CDR3s, and a viral motif had to include at least three viral sequences and show V-gene enrichment. As stored in TCRdb, this immuneACCESS dataset retains in-frame rearrangements with V and J assigned. A fraction of the clones does not appear; measured against another copy, unresolved V genes explain less than half of the discrepancy, and the remainder lacks a known reason. Clonal size and the V and J genes are those of that table, whereas D and trimming came from the DNA. Across this sample there are 50,000 to 75,000 clones, with about nine tenths seen only once. 15% to 20% of the sample is in the top ten clones.

The germline ends are 12 bases apart after V is trimmed by 0 bases and J by 0 bases. According to the germline V gene, CDR1 reads MNHEY and CDR2 reads SVGAGI. The CDR3, cysteine through phenylalanine, is 16 amino acids long. The kept DNA is CDR3 alone, 48 bases in frame from the first base. The V gene is TRBV6-5 and the J gene is TRBJ2-7; a tentative D call is TRBD1 (6 bases match). The sequenced sample was peripheral blood, obtained before any cancer treatment. The source is a man between 40 and 70 years old with stage I lung adenocarcinoma. The DNA sequence is TGTGCCAGCAGTTACTCTGGCAGGGGAAGCTCCTACGAGCAGTACTTC. Translated, it gives CASSYSGRGSSYEQYF.